The text below deals with one T cell receptor (beta chain). The antigen this receptor binds is unknown. No much larger clonotype is one base removed from it; base qualities were not supplied. This specimen belongs to a study of blood T cell repertoires in COVID-19 (TCRdb year 2020). Regarding the complete study: Collaborator samples came from the United States, Italy and Spain and covered acute and convalescent phases of COVID-19. The material from the prospective study consisted of cDNA or gDNA derived from T cells, B-cell-depleted T cells, or PBMCs. Deeply sampled blood TCRbeta repertoires from subjects exposed to, actively infected with, or recovered from COVID-19 were included in the dataset. A freely available public database, intended as a resource for researchers studying the immune response to SARS-CoV-2, is where the repertoires were released. The samples were drawn from the first 160 participants of the ongoing ImmuneRACE study and from 1,254 subjects provided by 6 global collaborators. The sample metadata nearly always contained a de-identified subject ID, COVID-19 status, age in years and sex. Where HLA class I and class II types were available, the types were taken from metadata supplied by the sample provider, not from assay-based typing. What the authors observed across the whole study: Clinical and demographic metadata were provided uncurated, with the amount varying by source and participant.

TCRbeta CDR3 regions were amplified from genomic DNA using the immunoSEQ Assay, a bias-controlled multiplex PCR. The paper's data handling went like this. The number of nucleated cells in each sample was estimated by amplification of reference gene primers within the assay. To quantify the absolute abundance of each unique TCRbeta CDR3 rearrangement, sequence reads were collapsed and filtered. For each sample, productive Simpson clonality was calculated as the square root of Simpson's diversity index across productive rearrangements. This immuneACCESS table, as held by TCRdb, lists in-frame sequences with V and J called but not all clones. Of the missing ones, under half trace to an unresolved V gene in checked studies; the others have no known cause. The V and J calls and clone size are taken from that table; D and trimming were inferred from the DNA. Counted in this sample were approximately 180,000 clones; approximately 89% of them appeared once. The ten most abundant clones make up 6% to 6.5% of the sample.

In the prospective study, participants were roughly 18 to 100 years old, resided in about two dozen geographic areas of the United States, and were enrolled through a virtual design. To assign participants to cohorts, the prospective study relied on clinical history that participants themselves reported in a screening survey and a study questionnaire. Recovered participants in ImmuneRACE Cohort 3 were defined by two consecutive negative NP/OP PCR tests, clearance by a healthcare professional, or resolution of symptoms. In the prospective study, whole blood, serum and a nasopharyngeal or oropharyngeal swab were collected from each participant by mobile phlebotomists. Additional blood draws and questionnaires over a 2-month period could optionally be provided by prospective study participants. Blood samples from the prospective study were shipped frozen or at room temperature prior to DNA extraction.

Including cysteine and phenylalanine, the CDR3 has 13 amino acids. This entry keeps only the CDR3 DNA: 39 bases, framed from base 1. V is trimmed back by 5 bases and J by 8 bases, and the junction contains 4 bases that no gene match accounts for. Reading the germline V gene gives CDR1 MDHEN and CDR2 SYDVKM. The V and J genes are TRBV28 and TRBJ1-1, and 11 bases in between align with TRBD1. The TCR originated in a man aged 40-55 years who had recovered from COVID-19. Sequences were obtained from PBMCs or T cells enriched from blood (not recorded which). CDR3 reads: CASSPGTGGEAFF. The DNA is as follows: TGTGCCAGCAGTCCAGGGACAGGGGGGGAAGCTTTCTTT. This CDR3, with the reference TRBV28 and TRBJ1-1 proteins standing in past its ends, gives the full variable domain DVKVTQSSRYLVKRTGEKVFLECVQDMDHENMFWYRQDPGLGLRLIYFSYDVKMKEKGDIPEGYSVSREKKERFSLILESASTNQTSMYLCASSPGTGGEAFFGQGTRLTVV.